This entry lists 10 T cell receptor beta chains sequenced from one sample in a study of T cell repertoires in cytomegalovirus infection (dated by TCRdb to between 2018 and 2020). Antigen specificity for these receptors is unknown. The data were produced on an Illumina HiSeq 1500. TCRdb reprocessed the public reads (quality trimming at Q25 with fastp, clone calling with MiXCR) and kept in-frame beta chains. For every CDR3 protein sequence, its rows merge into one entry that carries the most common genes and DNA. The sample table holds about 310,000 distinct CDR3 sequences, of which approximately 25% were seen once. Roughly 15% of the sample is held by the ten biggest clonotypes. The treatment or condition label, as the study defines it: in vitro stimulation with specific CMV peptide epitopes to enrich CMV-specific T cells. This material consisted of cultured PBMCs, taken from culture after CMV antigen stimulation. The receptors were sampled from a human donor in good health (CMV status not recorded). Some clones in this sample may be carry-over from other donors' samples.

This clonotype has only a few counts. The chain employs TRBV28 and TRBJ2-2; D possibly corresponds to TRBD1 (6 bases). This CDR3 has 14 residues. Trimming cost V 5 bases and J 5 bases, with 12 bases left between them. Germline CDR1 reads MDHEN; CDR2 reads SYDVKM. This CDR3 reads CASSQFQGTGELFF. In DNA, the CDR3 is TGTGCCAGCAGTCAATTTCAGGGGACCGGGGAGCTGTTTTTT.

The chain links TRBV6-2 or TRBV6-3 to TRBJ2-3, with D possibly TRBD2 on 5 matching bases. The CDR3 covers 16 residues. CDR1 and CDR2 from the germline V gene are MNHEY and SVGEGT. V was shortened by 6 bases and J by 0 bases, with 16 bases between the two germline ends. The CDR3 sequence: CASRTARSGSTDTQYF. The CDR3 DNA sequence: TGTGCCAGCAGAACCGCCCGGAGCGGAAGCACAGATACGCAGTATTTT.

The DNA of the CDR3 is TGTGCCAGCAGCGTAGCTACGGGGGGAATGTCCGGGGCCAACGTCCTGACTTTC. The encoded protein is CASSVATGGMSGANVLTF. This chain connects TRBV9 to TRBJ2-6; TRBD2 agrees at 7 bases. Per the germline V gene, CDR1 is SGDLS and CDR2 is YYNGEE. The J segment lost 4 bases and the V segment lost 0 bases, leaving 10 bases of the junction unmatched. The CDR3 runs to 18 residues.

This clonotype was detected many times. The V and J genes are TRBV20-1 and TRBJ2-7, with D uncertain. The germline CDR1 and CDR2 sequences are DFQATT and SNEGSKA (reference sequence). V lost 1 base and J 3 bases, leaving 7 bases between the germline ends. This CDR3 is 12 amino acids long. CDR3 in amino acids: CSARGRIYEQYF. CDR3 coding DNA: TGCAGTGCTAGAGGTCGAATCTACGAGCAGTACTTC.

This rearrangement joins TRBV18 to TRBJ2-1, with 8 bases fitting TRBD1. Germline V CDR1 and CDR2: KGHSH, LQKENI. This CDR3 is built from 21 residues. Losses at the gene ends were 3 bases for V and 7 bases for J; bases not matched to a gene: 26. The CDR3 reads CASSPADVVERGDRRINEQFF. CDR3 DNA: TGTGCCAGCTCACCTGCCGACGTAGTGGAAAGAGGGGACAGGAGGATAAATGAGCAGTTCTTC.

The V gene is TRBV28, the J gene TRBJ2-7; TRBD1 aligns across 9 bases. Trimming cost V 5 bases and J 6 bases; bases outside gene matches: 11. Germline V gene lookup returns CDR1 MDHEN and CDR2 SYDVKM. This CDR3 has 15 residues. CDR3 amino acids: CASSGTGGPGGEQYF. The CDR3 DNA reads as TGTGCCAGCAGTGGAACAGGGGGCCCCGGGGGCGAGCAGTACTTC.

The CDR3 nucleotides are TGTGCCAGCAGCTTAGTTAGGGCGACAGATACGCAGTATTTT. Amino acids: CASSLVRATDTQYF. V usage is TRBV7-2 and J usage is TRBJ2-3, with D hard to call. The CDR3 sequence is 14 residues long. The germline gives CDR1 SGHTA, CDR2 FQGNSA. Trimming stripped 1 base from V and 3 bases from J, with 8 bases between.

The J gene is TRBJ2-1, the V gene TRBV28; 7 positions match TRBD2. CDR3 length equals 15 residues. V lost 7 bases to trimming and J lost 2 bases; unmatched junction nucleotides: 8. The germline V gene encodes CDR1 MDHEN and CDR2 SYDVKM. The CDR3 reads CASTAGETTYNEQFF. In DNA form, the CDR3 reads TGTGCCAGCACGGCGGGAGAAACCACCTACAATGAGCAGTTCTTC.

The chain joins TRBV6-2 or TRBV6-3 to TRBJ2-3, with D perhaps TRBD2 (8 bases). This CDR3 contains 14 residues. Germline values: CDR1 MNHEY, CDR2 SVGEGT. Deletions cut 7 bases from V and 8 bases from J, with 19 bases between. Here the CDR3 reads CASNRGLREVTQYF. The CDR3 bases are TGTGCCAGCAACAGGGGTCTGCGGGAGGTTACGCAGTATTTT.

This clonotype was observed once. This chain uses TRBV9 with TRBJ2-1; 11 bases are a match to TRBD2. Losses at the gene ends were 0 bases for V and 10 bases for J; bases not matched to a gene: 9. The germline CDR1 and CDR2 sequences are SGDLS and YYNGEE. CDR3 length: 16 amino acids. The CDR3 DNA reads TGTGCCAGCAGCGTAGAGGGGGGACTAGCGGTACAGGAGCAGTTCTTC. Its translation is CASSVEGGLAVQEQFF.